These 25 T cell receptor beta chains share one sample of origin, sequenced in a study of cytomegalovirus exposure and HLA in healthy donors. This PCR relied on a set of 60 Vbeta primers and 13 Jbeta primers. Clones were read by immunoSEQ multiplex PCR, and TCRdb kept only the in-frame ones, dropping some. The data show roughly 150,000 clones, around four fifths seen once. Sequenced material: PBMCs. All receptors derive from a young man in good health.

The CDR3 region is CASSLEREFDEQFF. DNA of the CDR3: TGCGCCAGCAGCTTGGAGCGGGAGTTCGATGAGCAGTTCTTC. The V gene is TRBV5-1, the J gene TRBJ2-1; 8 bases are shared with TRBD2. The CDR3 covers 14 residues. V lost 0 bases to trimming and J lost 8 bases; unmatched junction nucleotides: 4. Germline V gene data show CDR1 as SGHRS and CDR2 as YFSETQ.

The V and J genes are TRBV7-2 and TRBJ1-1, with 9 bases that match TRBD1. The germline V gene has CDR1 SGHTA and CDR2 FQGNSA. J gave up 2 bases and V 5 bases, and 6 bases lay outside the gene matches. This CDR3 comprises 15 residues. The CDR3 sequence: CASSLPQGANTEAFF. CDR3 sequence (DNA): TGTGCCAGCAGCCTACCACAGGGGGCCAACACTGAAGCTTTCTTT.

Only a few counts were recorded for this clone. At one end the junction does not follow the germline gene, possibly because of a read error. The chain joins TRBV5-8 to TRBJ1-1, with no clear D. The CDR3 consists of 11 residues. CDR1 SGHTS and CDR2 YDEGEE come from the germline V gene. The chain's CDR3 is CASSLSTGAFF. The CDR3 DNA reads TGTGCCAGCAGCCTATCGACTGGAGCTTTCTTT.

This clone was picked up a small number of times. This chain uses TRBV6-1 with TRBJ2-5; the match to TRBD2 covers 9 bases. Germline V CDR1 and CDR2: MNHNS, SASEGT. The CDR3 has 14 amino acids. Trimming removed 8 bases from V and 0 bases from J; junction bases left unmatched: 4. The CDR3 region is CASDSGRDQETQYF. In DNA form, the CDR3 reads TGTGCCAGCGATAGCGGGAGAGACCAAGAGACCCAGTACTTC.

V usage is TRBV6-1 and J usage is TRBJ1-5; 7 bases are a match to TRBD1. This CDR3 spans 15 amino acids. The V gene end was trimmed by 3 bases and the J gene end by 7 bases; junction bases not matched to a gene: 9. Germline V gene data show CDR1 as MNHNS and CDR2 as SASEGT. The CDR3 protein is CASSDRAGGIQPQHF. CDR3 sequence (DNA): TGTGCCAGCAGTGATAGGGCAGGGGGGATCCAGCCCCAGCATTTT.

This chain uses TRBV19 with TRBJ1-2; D is perhaps TRBD1 (5 bases). Trimming removed 7 bases at V and 8 bases at J, with 11 bases between. This CDR3 comprises 11 residues. Germline loops: CDR1 LNHDA, CDR2 SQIVND (reference sequence). The DNA of the CDR3 is TGTGCCAGTAACCAGGGATGGGGCTACACCTTC. This encodes CASNQGWGYTF.

The V and J genes are TRBV11-2 and TRBJ2-1, with 9 bases lining up with TRBD2. Unmatched junction bases numbered 18, after V lost 5 bases and J lost 16 bases. The CDR3 runs to 15 residues. CDR1 SGHAT and CDR2 FQNNGV come from the germline V gene. The CDR3 here is CASSPGFNSGSLGFF. Here the CDR3 DNA reads TGTGCCAGCAGCCCCGGCTTTAATAGCGGGAGTTTAGGATTCTTC.

The chain couples TRBV7-8 to TRBJ2-7; the D is unclear. CDR3 length equals 15 residues. Between the trimmed V and J ends, which lost 0 bases and 5 bases, there was a span of 14 bases. Germline assignment: CDR1 SGHVS and CDR2 FQNEAQ. As DNA, the CDR3 is TGTGCCAGCAGCTTAGCGGCAGGATCTTCCCACGAGCAGTACTTC. It codes for CASSLAAGSSHEQYF.

This clone was found a few times. The V and J genes are TRBV25-1 and TRBJ2-1; D may be TRBD2 (6 bases). Germline CDR1 MGHDK, CDR2 SYGVNS. CDR3 length: 12 amino acids. V gave up 8 bases and J gave up 5 bases, with 10 bases separating them. The CDR3 nucleotides read TGTGCCAGCGCGGGATATAACAATGAGCAGTTCTTC. This sequence encodes CASAGYNNEQFF.

V and J are TRBV18 and TRBJ2-5, with 7 nucleotides matching TRBD1. Germline V gene data show CDR1 as KGHSH and CDR2 as LQKENI. V was pared by 8 bases and J by 1 base, with 13 bases of the junction left unmatched. The length of the CDR3 is 16 residues. The CDR3 is CASTARDRISQETQYF. CDR3 DNA: TGTGCCAGCACCGCCCGGGACAGAATCTCCCAAGAGACCCAGTACTTC.

V usage is TRBV2 and J usage is TRBJ1-2; a possible D gene is TRBD1 (5 bases). V lost 6 bases to trimming and J lost 8 bases, with 19 bases between them. Germline V gives CDR1 SNHLY, CDR2 FYNNEI. CDR3 length: 14 residues. CDR3 nucleotide sequence: TGTGCCAGCAGGGCCTTTTGGGGCGGCGGAGGCTACACCTTC. Amino acids: CASRAFWGGGGYTF.

This clone was detected a few times. The chain uses TRBV18 and TRBJ2-7; 8 bases match TRBD1. The germline gives CDR1 KGHSH, CDR2 LQKENI. Germline trimming cut 3 bases from V and 4 bases from J; bases unmatched to any gene: 11. The CDR3 is 16 amino acids. The CDR3 DNA is TGTGCCAGCTCACCTGCATCCGGGACAGGCGAGTACGAGCAGTACTTC. Its protein product is CASSPASGTGEYEQYF.

The rearrangement uses TRBV11-3 and TRBJ2-7; 10 bases fit TRBD2. Germline assignment: CDR1 SGHNT and CDR2 YENEEA. V was clipped by 3 bases and J by 5 bases; unmatched bases: 4. The CDR3 runs 14 residues. The CDR3: CASSFTSGIHEQYF. The CDR3 DNA is TGTGCCAGCAGCTTTACTAGCGGGATCCACGAGCAGTACTTC.

The V and J genes are TRBV19 and TRBJ2-2; 7 positions agree with TRBD2. The V gene's germline CDR1 is LNHDA and CDR2 SQIVND (reference sequence). Trimming took 6 bases from V and 4 from J; bases not matched to a gene: 8. The CDR3 has 15 amino acids. The CDR3 is CASRSAAGATGELFF. DNA of the CDR3: TGTGCCAGTAGATCAGCCGCGGGAGCCACCGGGGAGCTGTTTTTT.

The J gene is TRBJ2-7, the V gene TRBV11-3, with a weak D call TRBD1 (5 bases). Trimming left V 2 bases short and J 7 bases short, with 9 bases between. The CDR3 has 12 residues. Germline V gene lookup returns CDR1 SGHNT and CDR2 YENEEA. CDR3 sequence: CASSLPGWEQYF. CDR3 nucleotide sequence: TGTGCCAGCAGCTTACCAGGGTGGGAGCAGTACTTC. The entire variable domain, with the rest obtained from reference TRBV11-3 and TRBJ2-7, is as follows: EAGVVQSPRYKIIEKKQPVAFWCNPISGHNTLYWYLQNLGQGPELLIRYENEEAVDDSQLPKDRFSAERLKGVDSTLKIQPAELGDSAVYLCASSLPGWEQYFGPGTRLTVT.

The table lists this clone with a few counts. The chain has TRBV2 and TRBJ2-2, with D uncertain. Trimming pared 1 base from V and 0 bases from J, leaving 18 bases between. Germline V gene data show CDR1 as SNHLY and CDR2 as FYNNEI. There are 19 residues in the CDR3. CDR3 in amino acids: CASSEGILWASSNTGELFF. The DNA for the CDR3 is TGTGCCAGCAGTGAAGGCATCCTCTGGGCCTCTTCGAACACCGGGGAGCTGTTTTTT.

This sequence joins TRBV7-3 and TRBJ2-1; 9 nucleotides match TRBD2. Per germline, CDR1 SGHTA and CDR2 FQGTGA. The CDR3 sequence is 16 residues long. J lost 4 bases, V lost 3 bases, and 7 bases had no gene match. The chain's CDR3 is CASSFTGTSLYNEQFF. DNA for the CDR3: TGTGCCAGCAGCTTTACCGGGACTAGCCTTTACAATGAGCAGTTCTTC.

This clone was observed once. The chain joins TRBV27 to TRBJ1-5, with TRBD1 as a possible D gene (6 bases). The V gene's germline CDR1 is MNHEY and CDR2 SMNVEV (reference sequence). The CDR3 is made up of 17 amino acids. V lost 5 bases and J lost 1, with 18 bases in between. As DNA, the CDR3 is TGTGCCAGCAGTGCCGTCCTCAGGGGTAAAAGCAATCAGCCCCAGCATTTT. This gives the protein CASSAVLRGKSNQPQHF.

This chain connects TRBV5-1 to TRBJ1-5; 10 bases map to TRBD1. The CDR3 runs to 15 residues. Germline-derived CDR1 and CDR2 are SGHRS and YFSETQ. The V segment lost 6 bases and the J segment 5 bases; nucleotides outside the gene matches: 8. DNA of the CDR3: TGCGCCAGCACCCTGGACAGGGGGAACGATCAGCCCCAGCATTTT. Amino acid sequence: CASTLDRGNDQPQHF. Full variable domain (rest looked up from reference TRBV5-1 and TRBJ1-5): KAGVTQTPRYLIKTRGQQVTLSCSPISGHRSVSWYQQTPGQGLQFLFEYFSETQRNKGNFPGRFSGRQFSNSRSEMNVSTLELGDSALYLCASTLDRGNDQPQHFGDGTRLSIL.

The rearrangement joins TRBV9 to TRBJ2-2; a possible D gene is TRBD1 (5 bases). In germline, CDR1 is SGDLS, CDR2 YYNGEE. There are 14 residues in the CDR3. The V and J ends lost 4 bases and 5 bases respectively, with 12 bases between them. In DNA, the CDR3 is TGTGCCAGCAGCCTCCAGGGTATTACCGGGGAGCTGTTTTTT. Its protein is CASSLQGITGELFF.

The V call is TRBV9, the J call TRBJ2-1; 8 nucleotides line up with TRBD2. Trimming at V came to 4 bases and at J to 10 bases, leaving 10 bases not matched to a gene. This CDR3 has 14 amino acids. Per germline, CDR1 SGDLS and CDR2 YYNGEE. The CDR3 nucleotides are TGTGCCAGCAGCCAAACTCTAGCGGGTAGGGAGCAGTTCTTC. Translated: CASSQTLAGREQFF.

The chain couples TRBV15 to TRBJ2-1; TRBD1 matches 8 bases. CDR1 is LNHNV and CDR2 is YYDKDF in the germline V gene (reference sequence). With 8 bases clipped from V and 0 bases from J, the junction kept 6 bases outside the gene matches. CDR3 length equals 15 residues. DNA for the CDR3: TGTGCCACCGGGGACAGGATAAGCTCCTACAATGAGCAGTTCTTC. This encodes CATGDRISSYNEQFF.

The chain has TRBV27 and TRBJ2-7; 10 nucleotides agree with TRBD2. V was pared by 1 base and J by 5 bases, with 8 bases of the junction left unmatched. The CDR3 has 16 residues. CDR1 is MNHEY and CDR2 is SMNVEV in the germline V gene (reference sequence). The CDR3 spells CASSLLRAGGPNEQYF. The CDR3, as DNA: TGTGCCAGCAGTTTATTGAGAGCGGGAGGGCCCAACGAGCAGTACTTC.

This chain joins TRBV7-9 and TRBJ1-3, with no clear D. The CDR3 has 15 residues. Germline V CDR1 and CDR2: SEHNR, FQNEAQ (reference sequence). Trimming removed 5 bases from V and 0 bases from J, with 11 bases in between. CDR3 sequence: CASSRGVGSGNTIYF. The CDR3 DNA follows: TGTGCCAGCAGCCGTGGAGTCGGCTCTGGAAACACCATATATTTT.

The rearrangement links TRBV11-2 to TRBJ1-1; D call uncertain. The V and J ends lost 2 bases and 6 bases respectively, with 7 bases between them. The CDR3 has 12 amino acids. Germline CDR1 and CDR2: SGHAT and FQNNGV. The DNA of the CDR3 is TGTGCCAGCAGCTTAAACGCGGCTGAAGCTTTCTTT. Translated: CASSLNAAEAFF.